The T cell receptor (beta chain) described here comes from a study of blood T cells in healthy people across ages (dated by TCRdb to the mid-2010s). About the study as a whole: In model experiments, template switching captured roughly one uniquely barcoded TCR beta cDNA molecule for every two T cells. The study measured age-related changes in TCR beta repertoire diversity using deep sequencing normalized with unique cDNA molecular identifiers. The donors were divided into four age groups: young (average approximately 16 years), middle-aged (almost 40), aged (about 60) and long-lived (around 80). To avoid experimental bias, donors of different ages were spread randomly across the sequencing lanes. The study analyzed two additional independent replicas of 1 million unique cDNA reads from the same blood draw for two donors, one aged 18 to 29 and one aged 80 or older.

This clonotype was seen only a few times. Its antigen is still unknown. No much larger clone is present one base from it, and per-base qualities are unavailable. The receptor library was made with 5' RACE. The sequencing machine was an Illumina HiSeq 2500. A second PCR of about 6 to 12 cycles was run with a J-beta primer mix and a sample-barcoded 5' primer. Each TCR beta cDNA molecule received a unique molecular identifier from a template-switch 5' adaptor carrying 12 random nucleotides. Each sample yielded at least 3 million CDR3-containing paired-end reads. First-strand cDNA synthesis was performed from all RNA using the Mint cDNA synthesis kit, with priming by a TRBC-specific oligonucleotide. Following uracil-DNA glycosylase treatment, all cDNA underwent a first 18-cycle PCR with the universal primers M1SS and BC2_uni_R. Per the original workflow: Normalization of each sample was performed by random selection of 1 million high-quality reads, each carrying a distinct molecular identifier. Reads with shared molecular identifiers were discarded instead of being binned into consensus sequences. CDR3 identification, clonotype clustering and error correction used MiTCR with a Q25 quality threshold and the strictest error-elimination algorithm. Lower-bound total TCR beta diversity was estimated with a nonparametric unseen species model using Euler transformation. TCRdb trimmed public reads at Q25 via fastp, called clones via MiXCR and kept in-frame beta chains. Under each unique CDR3 protein, matching rows form one entry showing the most common genes and DNA. It is TCRdb's table, rather than the study itself, that gives the V and J calls and clone size. The table for this sample lists around 1.5 million distinct CDR3 sequences; 35% to 45% of them were counted only once. 7.9% of the sample is taken by the ten largest.

Its CDR3 holds 14 amino acids, cysteine through phenylalanine. Solely the CDR3 DNA is kept, with 42 bases framed from the first base. Between the V and J ends, shortened by 8 bases and 0 bases respectively, the junction contains 13 bases. CDR1 MNHEY and CDR2 SMNVEV are derived from the germline V gene (reference sequence). The donors were roughly 40 Caucasian individuals from Russia, aged about 6 to 100 years, who were systemically healthy. Ten milliliters of peripheral blood were drawn from each donor into EDTA-treated Vacutainer tubes. PBMCs were isolated by Ficoll-Paque density-gradient centrifugation, with at least 6 million obtained per sample. Total RNA, at least 6 micrograms per sample, was extracted from PBMCs with Trizol reagent. Naive CD45RAhigh/CD27high T cell percentages were measured by flow cytometry on a PBMC aliquot from every donor. The paper as a whole reports these results and caveats: Observed TCR beta diversity correlated strongly with the percentage of naive T cells measured by flow cytometry. Estimates of total diversity based on one million sequenced T cells were considered lower bounds and underestimates. As age increased, observed TCR beta diversity per million T cells dropped in a roughly linear way, and a significant reduction was already evident by age around 41. Bulk unsorted PBMC profiling prevented conclusive comparison of naive and antigen-experienced compartments. Compared with the aged group, more naive CD4+ T cells, fewer expanded clones and increased TCR diversity were shown by the long-lived group, suggesting age selection. Because donor CMV infection status was unknown, age-related changes in expanded clonotypes were potentially confounded.

The TCR sequence derives from a young woman in good health. Sequenced: blood. The sequence joins TRBV27 to TRBJ1-2, and TRBD1 may be the D gene, going by 6 matching bases. The nucleotides read TGTGCCAGCTCATTTGGGACATCTAACTATGGCTACACCTTC. It encodes CASSFGTSNYGYTF.